Presented here are 18 T cell receptor beta chains from one specimen sequenced in a study of T cells in Graves' hyperthyroidism and ophthalmopathy. RNA transcripts served as the template for amplifying TCR beta CDR3 regions. In the first-round RT-PCR of the TCR CDR3, the HTBI primer set was used. TCRdb recomputed calls from the multiplex PCR reads with MiXCR, one row per CDR3 protein. The profile shows hundreds of thousands of distinct CDR3 sequences, approximately 18% of them singletons. The sample was blood. These receptors were taken from a woman aged 45-60 years with Graves' hyperthyroidism that later progressed to Graves' ophthalmopathy.

This clonotype was recorded many times. The J gene is TRBJ1-1, the V gene TRBV20-1; weak D call: TRBD1 (5 bases). Trimming removed 3 bases from V and 3 bases from J, with 11 bases in between. Germline lookup yields CDR1 DFQATT and CDR2 SNEGSKA (reference sequence). The CDR3 length is 13 residues. DNA for the CDR3: TGCAGTGCTAGCCCGGGGGAGTACACTGAAGCTTTCTTT. Residues: CSASPGEYTEAFF.

This clonotype was observed at least ten times. The chain carries TRBV12-3 or TRBV12-4 and TRBJ1-5, with a tentative D call TRBD1 (6 bases). V lost 3 bases and J lost 3, with 9 bases in between. The CDR3 has 14 amino acids. The CDR3, as DNA: TGTGCCAGCAGTTTTTGGGACATCAATCAGCCCCAGCATTTT. It translates to CASSFWDINQPQHF.

This clonotype has just a few counts. The chain carries TRBV5-1 and TRBJ2-5; a weak D match, TRBD1 (5 bases). Germline CDR1 and CDR2: SGHRS and YFSETQ. V was cut by 4 bases and J by 7 bases, with 14 bases left in between. The CDR3 contains 13 residues. DNA of the CDR3: TGCGCCAGCAGCAATACAGGTGTTCGGACCCAGTACTTC. Translation gives CASSNTGVRTQYF. Based on the CDR3 plus reference TRBV5-1 and TRBJ2-5, the full variable domain is KAGVTQTPRYLIKTRGQQVTLSCSPISGHRSVSWYQQTPGQGLQFLFEYFSETQRNKGNFPGRFSGRQFSNSRSEMNVSTLELGDSALYLCASSNTGVRTQYFGPGTRLLVL.

This clonotype was counted many times. V gene TRBV6-1 combines with J gene TRBJ1-5; perhaps TRBD1 as D (5 bases). This CDR3 is built from 15 residues. V lost 4 bases to trimming and J lost 3 bases, with 13 bases between them. Germline CDR1 and CDR2: MNHNS and SASEGT. The CDR3 here is CASSGDAEFNQPQHF. For the CDR3, the DNA is TGTGCCAGCAGTGGGGACGCTGAGTTCAATCAGCCCCAGCATTTT.

This clonotype was seen at least ten times. This rearrangement joins TRBV11-2 to TRBJ2-1; TRBD2 matches at 7 bases. Germline CDR1 reads SGHAT; CDR2 reads FQNNGV. The CDR3 is made up of 15 amino acids. Losses at the gene ends were 6 bases for V and 2 bases for J; bases not matched to a gene: 7. The CDR3 DNA is TGTGCCAGCAGTTTGCTGGGGGGGGCCTACAATGAGCAGTTCTTC. It is translated as CASSLLGGAYNEQFF.

Details on this clonotype: The junction differs from germline at one of its ends, possibly a read error. The genes are TRBV6-2 or TRBV6-3 and TRBJ2-7; D uncertain. The CDR3 has 12 residues. The germline gives CDR1 MNHEY, CDR2 SVGEGT. For the CDR3, the DNA is TGTGCCAGCAGTGCACAGTCCTCCGAGCAGTACTTC. Amino acid sequence: CASSAQSSEQYF.

This clonotype was picked up a small number of times. The rearrangement links TRBV20-1 to TRBJ1-2; possibly TRBD1 for D (5 bases). CDR1 is DFQATT and CDR2 is SNEGSKA in the germline V gene (reference sequence). The CDR3 is 8 residues long. CDR3 protein: CGGDGYTF. For the CDR3, the DNA is TGCGGGGGGGATGGCTACACCTTC.

This clonotype was seen repeatedly, ten times or more. CDR3 sequence (DNA): TGTGCCAGCAGAACTCGTCCTAGCGGGGGGATGAGGAACACCGGGGAGCTGTTTTTT. This sequence encodes CASRTRPSGGMRNTGELFF. The rearrangement uses TRBV12-3 or TRBV12-4 and TRBJ2-2, with 11 bases matching TRBD2. V dropped 6 bases and J dropped 1; count of bases not matched to a gene: 13. The CDR3 sequence is 19 residues long.

This clonotype occurred a few times. A much larger clone sits a single nucleotide away, making a read error possible. The gene calls are TRBV11-2 and TRBJ2-2; D is tentatively TRBD1 or TRBD2 (5 bases each). This CDR3 contains 17 residues. V lost 0 bases and J 1 base, leaving 12 bases between the germline ends. Germline-derived CDR1 and CDR2 are SGHAT and FQNNGV. CDR3 nucleotide sequence: TGTGCCAGCAGCTTAGATTGGGGACCTCGGAACACCGGGGAGCTGTTTTTT. It translates to CASSLDWGPRNTGELFF.

This clonotype has a count of ten or more. The DNA for the CDR3 is TGTGCCAGCAGGACCGGGACAGGGAATCAGCCCCAGCATTTT. Translation: CASRTGTGNQPQHF. The V gene is TRBV7-8, the J gene TRBJ1-5, with TRBD1 identical over 9 bases. The CDR3 extends over 14 amino acids. V dropped 6 bases and J dropped 4; count of bases not matched to a gene: 4. Germline CDR1 reads SGHVS; CDR2 reads FQNEAQ.

This clonotype came up a few times. This sequence joins TRBV6-1 and TRBJ1-5; D is unresolved. This CDR3 region has 14 residues. Trimming cost V 6 bases and J 7 bases, with 16 bases left between them. Per germline, CDR1 MNHNS and CDR2 SASEGT. The CDR3 is CASSILGGSQPQHF. CDR3 DNA sequence: TGTGCCAGCAGCATATTAGGCGGGTCCCAGCCCCAGCATTTT.

The J gene is TRBJ1-6, the V gene TRBV12-3 or TRBV12-4, with 9 bases aligning to TRBD1. V shed 5 bases and J 10 bases; nucleotides not matched to a gene: 9. The CDR3 is made up of 15 amino acids. CDR3 amino acids: CASSPRDRVSSPLHF. Written as DNA, the CDR3 is TGTGCCAGCAGTCCCCGGGACAGGGTGAGCTCACCCCTCCACTTT.

V usage is TRBV5-1 and J usage is TRBJ1-1, with a weak D call TRBD1 (5 bases). The V gene lost 9 bases and the J gene lost 2 bases, with 17 bases spanning the gap. Germline CDR1 is SGHRS and CDR2 is YFSETQ. This CDR3 has 14 amino acids. The CDR3 protein is CATQRTGGNTEAFF. For the CDR3, the DNA is TGCGCCACCCAGAGGACGGGGGGTAACACTGAAGCTTTCTTT.

This clonotype was observed many times. The rearrangement uses TRBV3-1 and TRBJ1-5; the match to TRBD1 covers 7 bases. The CDR3 covers 16 residues. V was clipped by 4 bases and J by 5 bases; unmatched bases: 11. From germline, CDR1 is LGHDT and CDR2 YNNKEL (reference sequence). The CDR3 loop reads CASSRGGGRGDQPQHF. In DNA, the CDR3 is TGTGCCAGCAGCCGGGGGGGTGGCAGGGGGGATCAGCCCCAGCATTTT.

The V gene is TRBV19, the J gene TRBJ2-1, with TRBD2 matching over 8 bases. V shed 6 bases and J 10 bases; nucleotides not matched to a gene: 5. The germline V gene has CDR1 LNHDA and CDR2 SQIVND (reference sequence). The CDR3 is 12 amino acids. The CDR3 DNA reads as TGTGCCAGTAGCGGGGGGGCCTGGGAGCAGTTCTTC. Its translation is CASSGGAWEQFF. The variable domain in full, with the rest retrieved from reference TRBV19 and TRBJ2-1, is DGGITQSPKYLFRKEGQNVTLSCEQNLNHDAMYWYRQDPGQGLRLIYYSQIVNDFQKGDIAEGYSVSREKKESFPLTVTSAQKNPTAFYLCASSGGAWEQFFGPGTRLTVL.

This clonotype occurred a few times. This chain connects TRBV27 to TRBJ1-3, with D possibly being TRBD1 (5 bases). The germline CDR1 and CDR2 sequences are MNHEY and SMNVEV (reference sequence). The CDR3 is 15 amino acids. Between the trimmed V and J ends, which lost 5 bases and 7 bases, there was a span of 18 bases. The CDR3 DNA reads as TGTGCCAGCAGTGGAGGGACTGGGCTGGGGAACACCATATATTTT. This gives the protein CASSGGTGLGNTIYF.

This clonotype was seen only a few times. This could be a read error, since a much larger clone is one nucleotide away. The chain has TRBV11-2 and TRBJ2-7; 7 positions agree with TRBD1. In germline, CDR1 is SGHAT, CDR2 FQNNGV. The ends lost 8 bases at V and 2 bases at J; junction bases unmatched: 12. The CDR3 is 15 amino acids. As DNA, the CDR3 is TGTGCCAGCCGCCACACCGGGACAGTGACCTACGAGCAGTACTTC. Its translation: CASRHTGTVTYEQYF.

On this clonotype itself: A much larger clone lies a single base off, so this may be a read error. The chain couples TRBV6-2 or TRBV6-3 to TRBJ2-3; no clear D. There are 13 residues in the CDR3. V lost 10 bases and J 2 bases, leaving 13 bases between the germline ends. Germline V gene sequence: CDR1 MNHEY, CDR2 SVGEGT. The CDR3, as DNA: TGTGCCACCAAGCGACCCATCACAGATACGCAGTATTTT. As protein: CATKRPITDTQYF.